The 27 T cell receptor beta chains below were found in one sample sequenced in a study of blood T cells in healthy people across ages. Primers used in a second PCR of about 7 to 12 cycles were a sample-barcoded 5' primer and a J-beta primer mix. A single record per CDR3 protein comes from TCRdb applying MiXCR to the 5' RACE reads. Of under 2 million distinct CDR3 sequences listed, roughly 32% are singletons. Material for sequencing was blood. All receptors derive from a woman under 40 in good health.

There are a few counts of this clonotype. The chain carries TRBV28 and TRBJ1-2; 9 nucleotides match TRBD1. V was clipped by 8 bases and J by 2 bases; unmatched bases: 3. The germline gives CDR1 MDHEN, CDR2 SYDVKM. This CDR3 contains 13 residues. The CDR3: CASDRGLNYGYTF. In DNA, the CDR3 is TGTGCCAGCGACAGGGGGTTGAACTATGGCTACACCTTC.

This clonotype was observed a handful of times. The genes are TRBV3-1 and TRBJ2-1; possible D gene TRBD2, 6 bases. The CDR3 runs 12 residues. V dropped 3 bases and J dropped 12 bases, with 12 bases sitting between them. The germline CDR1 and CDR2 sequences are LGHDT and YNNKEL (reference sequence). The CDR3: CASSHRDSGQFF. CDR3 bases: TGTGCCAGCAGCCACCGGGACTCCGGGCAGTTCTTC.

This clonotype was detected a few times. The CDR3 loop is CASSYLSVPEAVLTF. In nucleotides, the CDR3 is TGTGCCAGCAGTTACCTCTCGGTCCCCGAGGCCGTCCTGACTTTC. The rearrangement links TRBV6-5 to TRBJ2-6; the D is unclear. The germline V gene has CDR1 MNHEY and CDR2 SVGAGI. The CDR3 spans 15 residues. Deletions cut 2 bases from V and 12 bases from J, with 17 bases between.

CDR3 amino acids: CASSTGTSGRYEQYF. The CDR3 DNA reads TGTGCCAGCAGTACCGGGACTAGCGGACGTTACGAGCAGTACTTC. The chain joins TRBV2 to TRBJ2-7; 11 bases align to TRBD2. The CDR3 is 15 residues long. Germline-derived CDR1 and CDR2 are SNHLY and FYNNEI. Trimming cost V 5 bases and J 4 bases; bases outside gene matches: 7.

This clonotype was seen repeatedly, ten times or more. V usage is TRBV7-3 and J usage is TRBJ2-1, with TRBD2 as a possible D gene (5 bases). CDR3 length: 14 residues. Deletions cut 3 bases from V and 4 bases from J, with 10 bases between. Germline-derived CDR1 and CDR2 are SGHTA and FQGTGA. In DNA form, the CDR3 reads TGTGCCAGCAGCTTTGACGGCGGGTACAATGAGCAGTTCTTC. It codes for CASSFDGGYNEQFF.

The chain uses TRBV11-2 and TRBJ2-2; D possibly corresponds to TRBD2 (5 bases). V was pared by 2 bases and J by 6 bases, with 16 bases between. Germline loops: CDR1 SGHAT, CDR2 FQNNGV. CDR3 length: 16 amino acids. The CDR3 loop reads CASSLRGQLNAGELFF. The CDR3 DNA sequence: TGTGCCAGCAGCTTAAGAGGGCAGTTAAACGCCGGGGAGCTGTTTTTT.

V gene TRBV5-6 combines with J gene TRBJ1-2, with D possibly being TRBD1 (5 bases). This CDR3 is 14 amino acids long. Germline CDR1 SGHDT, CDR2 YYEEEE. V lost 5 bases and J lost 1, with 12 bases in between. DNA for the CDR3: TGTGCCAGCAGTCGCGAGGGGAGTAACTATGGCTACACCTTC. Translation gives CASSREGSNYGYTF.

The chain employs TRBV20-1 and TRBJ1-1; D is possibly TRBD1 (6 bases). The V end was cut by 6 bases, the J end by 8 bases, with 19 bases between. The CDR3 loop spans 13 amino acids. Germline V gene lookup returns CDR1 DFQATT and CDR2 SNEGSKA (reference sequence). CDR3 DNA: TGCAGTGCGCCAAGCGACAGGAGGCACGAAGCTTTCTTT. Protein: CSAPSDRRHEAFF.

Many counts were recorded for this clonotype. The J gene is TRBJ2-7, the V gene TRBV27; 11 bases are shared with TRBD2. The J segment lost 2 bases and the V segment lost 5 bases, leaving 2 bases of the junction unmatched. CDR3 length equals 14 residues. Germline V CDR1 and CDR2: MNHEY, SMNVEV (reference sequence). The CDR3 reads CASSPTSGTYEQYF. CDR3 nucleotides: TGTGCCAGCAGTCCGACTAGCGGGACCTACGAGCAGTACTTC.

The chain is built from TRBV4-1 and TRBJ2-1, with unresolved D. In germline, CDR1 is MGHRA, CDR2 YSYEKL. V lost 4 bases and J lost 5, with 15 bases in between. The CDR3 length is 15 residues. The CDR3 loop reads CASSPFEGMDNEQFF. As DNA, the CDR3 is TGCGCCAGCAGCCCATTTGAAGGTATGGACAATGAGCAGTTCTTC.

This clonotype was found a few times. The chain couples TRBV20-1 to TRBJ1-4, with D possibly matching TRBD1 (5 bases). There are 12 residues in the CDR3. V shed 6 bases and J shed 7 bases, with 12 bases lying between them. Germline lookup yields CDR1 DFQATT and CDR2 SNEGSKA (reference sequence). This CDR3 is CSASLGGEKLFF. The CDR3 nucleotides are TGCAGTGCCTCGTTGGGGGGTGAAAAACTGTTTTTT.

This clonotype has a handful of counts. At one of its ends the junction is not consistent with the germline gene, which may arise from a read error. The chain uses TRBV20-1 and TRBJ2-5, with 10 bases that match TRBD2. The CDR3 has 15 residues. Germline V gene lookup returns CDR1 DFQATT and CDR2 SNEGSKA (reference sequence). The CDR3 DNA sequence: TGCAGTGCTCCCCCCCTACTAGCGGGACAAGGGACCCAGTACTTC. Translating it yields CSAPPLLAGQGTQYF.

This chain joins TRBV28 and TRBJ2-4; 12 bases are shared with TRBD2. CDR3 length: 15 residues. The V gene end was trimmed by 11 bases and the J gene end by 3 bases; junction bases not matched to a gene: 8. Germline V lookup: CDR1 MDHEN, CDR2 SYDVKM. CDR3 bases: TGTGCCTGCGGGCGACTAGCGGGAGTCAAAAACATTCAGTACTTC. Translated: CACGRLAGVKNIQYF.

The rearrangement joins TRBV11-2 to TRBJ2-1; weak D call: TRBD2 (5 bases). CDR1 is SGHAT, CDR2 FQNNGV, per germline. The CDR3 has 14 residues. The V end lost 6 bases, the J end lost 3 bases, and 12 bases lay between the germline ends. CDR3 in amino acids: CASRTDTSYNEQFF. CDR3 DNA: TGTGCCAGCAGGACCGATACTAGCTACAATGAGCAGTTCTTC.

This clonotype was counted only a few times. The chain employs TRBV7-2 and TRBJ2-7, with TRBD1 identical over 10 bases. The CDR3 extends over 16 amino acids. J was trimmed by 6 bases and V by 5 bases; bases with no gene match: 13. Looked up from germline, CDR1 is SGHTA and CDR2 is FQGNSA. The CDR3 region has the DNA TGTGCCAGCAGCGTTAGCCCGACAGGGGGCTTTTTCGAGCAGTACTTC. Protein sequence: CASSVSPTGGFFEQYF.

This clonotype was counted a single time. This may come from a read error, since a much larger clone is one base off. The V gene is TRBV29-1, the J gene TRBJ2-7; weak D call: TRBD1 (6 bases). CDR1 and CDR2 from the germline V gene are SQVTM and ANQGSEA. There are 11 residues in the CDR3. This CDR3 reads CGYRETYEQYF. The CDR3 nucleotides are TGCGGCTACAGGGAAACCTACGAGCAGTACTTC.

The V and J genes are TRBV20-1 and TRBJ2-1, with 8 nucleotides matching TRBD2. The germline V gene has CDR1 DFQATT and CDR2 SNEGSKA (reference sequence). J was trimmed by 6 bases and V by 0 bases; bases with no gene match: 16. The CDR3 totals 18 residues. The CDR3 here is CSARDPTGRAGAFNEQFF. The CDR3 bases are TGCAGTGCTAGAGACCCCACGGGACGAGCGGGAGCTTTCAATGAGCAGTTCTTC.

The rearrangement uses TRBV7-3 and TRBJ1-5; tentative D call: TRBD1 (5 bases). The length of the CDR3 is 19 residues. Deletions cut 3 bases from V and 0 bases from J, with 21 bases between. Germline lookup yields CDR1 SGHTA and CDR2 FQGTGA. The CDR3, as DNA: TGTGCCAGCAGCTTGGGCACAGCCGGGGCAGGTTCTAGCAATCAGCCCCAGCATTTT. Its translation is CASSLGTAGAGSSNQPQHF.

This clonotype has more than one count but fewer than ten. This chain connects TRBV20-1 to TRBJ2-1; D uncertain. CDR3 size: 15 residues. Germline V lookup: CDR1 DFQATT, CDR2 SNEGSKA (reference sequence). The germline V and J ends were trimmed by 1 base and 0 bases, with 10 bases remaining between them. The DNA for the CDR3 is TGCAGTGCTAGAGCCGACCCTAGCTCCTACAATGAGCAGTTCTTC. The encoded protein is CSARADPSSYNEQFF.

V usage is TRBV4-1 and J usage is TRBJ2-7; D not resolved. This CDR3 is 15 amino acids long. V was shortened by 3 bases and J by 7 bases, with 19 bases between the two germline ends. The V gene's germline CDR1 is MGHRA and CDR2 YSYEKL. The chain's CDR3 is CASSHGSGKVREQYF. The CDR3 bases are TGCGCCAGCAGCCATGGATCCGGAAAAGTGAGGGAGCAGTACTTC.

This clonotype was seen a single time. The chain uses TRBV24-1 and TRBJ2-7; D might be TRBD1 or TRBD2, each matching 5 bases. This CDR3 is built from 15 residues. The V gene lost 2 bases and the J gene lost 5 bases, with 15 bases spanning the gap. CDR1 and CDR2 from the germline V gene are KGHDR and SFDVKD. The CDR3 nucleotides are TGTGCCACCAGTGATTCAGGACTGGGGGAAGACGAGCAGTACTTC. Its protein is CATSDSGLGEDEQYF.

The chain couples TRBV3-1 to TRBJ2-5; D remains ambiguous. The germline V gene encodes CDR1 LGHDT and CDR2 YNNKEL (reference sequence). This CDR3 region has 14 residues. V gave up 0 bases and J gave up 1 base, with 6 bases separating them. The CDR3 loop is CASSQDFFQETQYF. The CDR3 region has the DNA TGTGCCAGCAGCCAAGATTTTTTCCAAGAGACCCAGTACTTC.

The rearrangement joins TRBV3-1 to TRBJ2-2; D remains ambiguous. This CDR3 contains 15 residues. From germline, CDR1 is LGHDT and CDR2 YNNKEL (reference sequence). V lost 0 bases to trimming and J lost 2 bases, with 7 bases between them. The CDR3 DNA sequence: TGTGCCAGCAGCCAAGAGGGCATTAACACCGGGGAGCTGTTTTTT. It is translated as CASSQEGINTGELFF.

This chain joins TRBV5-5 and TRBJ2-3, with D perhaps TRBD1 (5 bases). Germline assignment: CDR1 SGHKS and CDR2 YYEKEE (reference sequence). Trimming pared 4 bases from V and 2 bases from J, leaving 14 bases between. The CDR3 has 15 amino acids. CDR3 loop: CASSPTAGPTDTQYF. The CDR3, as DNA: TGTGCCAGCAGCCCCACCGCAGGGCCCACAGATACGCAGTATTTT.

This clonotype turned up a few times. The V gene is TRBV20-1, the J gene TRBJ1-2; perhaps TRBD1 as D (6 bases). Germline CDR1 reads DFQATT; CDR2 reads SNEGSKA (reference sequence). V was clipped by 5 bases and J by 4 bases, with 17 bases between them. The CDR3 sequence is 14 residues long. The CDR3 reads CSAGGAGLAYGYTF. The CDR3 coding sequence is TGCAGTGCTGGGGGGGCAGGGCTGGCCTATGGCTACACCTTC.

The chain combines TRBV12-3 or TRBV12-4 with TRBJ1-2, with 10 bases aligning to TRBD1. CDR3 length: 14 amino acids. The ends lost 6 bases at V and 7 bases at J; junction bases unmatched: 8. The CDR3 DNA reads as TGTGCCAGCAGGGGGACAGGGGCCTTTGGTGGCTACACCTTC. Translation gives CASRGTGAFGGYTF.

This clonotype was found many times. The V and J genes are TRBV9 and TRBJ2-7; D is unresolved. The CDR3 contains 16 residues. V lost 2 bases and J 0 bases, leaving 15 bases between the germline ends. Germline CDR1 SGDLS, CDR2 YYNGEE. The chain's CDR3 is CASSVSALPSSYEQYF. The DNA for the CDR3 is TGTGCCAGCAGCGTGTCGGCTCTGCCCAGCTCCTACGAGCAGTACTTC.